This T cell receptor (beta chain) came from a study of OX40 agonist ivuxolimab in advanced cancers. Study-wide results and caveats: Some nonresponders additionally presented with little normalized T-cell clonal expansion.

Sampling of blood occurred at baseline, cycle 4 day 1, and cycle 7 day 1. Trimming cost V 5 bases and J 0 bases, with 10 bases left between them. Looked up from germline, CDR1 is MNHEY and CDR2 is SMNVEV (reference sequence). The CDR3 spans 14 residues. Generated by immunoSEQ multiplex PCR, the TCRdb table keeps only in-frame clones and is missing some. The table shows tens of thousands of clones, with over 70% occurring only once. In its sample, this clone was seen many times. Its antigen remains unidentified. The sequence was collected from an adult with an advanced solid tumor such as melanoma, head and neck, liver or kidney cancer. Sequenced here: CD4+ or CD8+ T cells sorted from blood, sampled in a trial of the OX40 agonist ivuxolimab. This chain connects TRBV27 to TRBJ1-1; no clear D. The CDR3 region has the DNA TGTGCCAGCAGTCCCCAGTCCATGAACACTGAAGCTTTCTTT. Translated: CASSPQSMNTEAFF.